The rows below give T cell receptor beta chains drawn from one sample of a study of blood T cell repertoires in COVID-19. TCRdb keeps only in-frame clones here, not all; method: immunoSEQ multiplex PCR. This table has around 200,000 clones, roughly 85% appearing once. The sample was PBMCs or T cells enriched from blood (not recorded which). The source is a middle-aged man who had recovered from COVID-19. Each CDR3 is given with its conserved first and last residue. Fields, in order: clone size, J gene, D gene, V gene, CDR3 protein, CDR3 DNA. A D gene is named only where the DNA matches it firmly. Some rows have no size entry. The others give once, few or many, or a class for an expanded clone.

>NA|TRBJ2-7|TRBD1|TRBV10-2
CASRVEAGGTYEQYF
TGCGCCAGCAGAGTCGAGGCAGGGGGTACCTACGAGCAGTACTTC
>once|TRBJ2-5|NA|TRBV6-5
CASSYTAQETQYF
TGTGCCAGCAGTTACACAGCCCAAGAGACCCAGTACTTC
>NA|TRBJ1-4|TRBD1|TRBV30
CAWRGGQNNEKLFF
TGTGCCTGGAGAGGGGGACAGAATAATGAAAAACTGTTTTTT
>NA|TRBJ2-1|TRBD1|TRBV11-2
CASSSTLDRERSNEQFF
TGTGCCAGCAGCTCCACCCTCGACAGGGAGCGGAGCAATGAGCAGTTCTTC
>NA|TRBJ1-3|NA|TRBV30
CAWSRRSAGNTIYF
TGTGCCTGGAGTCGGCGGTCGGCTGGAAACACCATATATTTT
>NA|TRBJ2-7|NA|TRBV7-2
CASRLEYEQYF
TGTGCCAGCAGACTCGAGTACGAGCAGTACTTC
>NA|TRBJ2-7|TRBD2|TRBV10-3
CAISEPGLAGTYEQYF
TGTGCCATCAGTGAGCCGGGACTAGCGGGAACCTACGAGCAGTACTTC
>NA|TRBJ2-1|NA|TRBV6-5
CASSYSMSYNEQFF
TGTGCCAGCAGTTACTCGATGAGCTACAATGAGCAGTTCTTC
>NA|TRBJ2-1|TRBD1|TRBV10-3
CARSRDRDNEQFF
TGTGCCAGGTCTCGGGACAGGGACAATGAGCAGTTCTTC
>NA|TRBJ2-5|NA|TRBV19
CASRQLGRETQYF
TGTGCCAGTAGACAACTAGGGCGGGAGACCCAGTACTTC
>once|TRBJ2-2|NA|TRBV6-4
CASRLSGTSTGELFF
TGTGCCAGCAGACTTTCCGGGACAAGCACCGGGGAGCTGTTTTTT
>NA|TRBJ2-7|NA|TRBV2
CASMGGRGNYEQYF
TGTGCCAGCATGGGGGGGCGAGGGAACTACGAGCAGTACTTC
>NA|TRBJ2-7|NA|TRBV5-8
CASSLAWQIYEQYF
TGTGCCAGCAGCTTGGCCTGGCAGATCTACGAGCAGTACTTC
>NA|TRBJ1-5|TRBD1|TRBV30
CAWSHRDRRQPQHF
TGTGCCTGGAGTCATCGGGACAGGAGACAGCCCCAGCATTTT
>NA|TRBJ2-7|NA|TRBV4-1
CASSQGFTSSYEQYF
TGCGCCAGCAGCCAAGGGTTCACGAGCTCCTACGAGCAGTACTTC
>NA|TRBJ2-1|TRBD2|TRBV18
CASSPQGLADEQFF
TGTGCCAGCTCACCGCAAGGACTAGCGGATGAGCAGTTCTTC
>NA|TRBJ2-7|TRBD1|TRBV10-3
CAISEPGQGDYEQYF
TGTGCCATCAGTGAACCGGGACAGGGGGACTACGAGCAGTACTTC
>few|TRBJ1-3|NA|TRBV9
CASSVSGFYGNTIYF
TGTGCCAGCAGCGTCTCAGGGTTTTATGGAAACACCATATATTTT
>NA|TRBJ1-1|NA|TRBV7-2
CASSLFQYTEAFF
TGTGCCAGCAGCTTATTTCAGTACACTGAAGCTTTCTTT
>few|TRBJ1-2|NA|TRBV3-1/TRBV3-2
CASSQGVSGYTF
TGTGCCAGCAGCCAAGGAGTTTCTGGCTACACCTTC
>NA|TRBJ1-2|TRBD1|TRBV7-9
CASSPQASGTANYGYTF
TGTGCCAGCAGCCCCCAAGCCTCCGGGACAGCCAACTATGGCTACACCTTC
>NA|TRBJ2-3|TRBD1|TRBV5-4
CASSLRQGGTDTQYF
TGTGCCAGCAGCTTGAGGCAGGGGGGCACAGATACGCAGTATTTT
>NA|TRBJ2-3|TRBD1|TRBV28
CASSLARQGADTQYF
TGTGCCAGCAGTTTAGCTCGGCAGGGGGCGGATACGCAGTATTTT
>few|TRBJ2-3|TRBD1|TRBV7-9
CASSLGFGTGDITQYF
TGTGCCAGCAGTTTAGGGTTCGGGACAGGAGATATTACGCAGTATTTT
>once|TRBJ2-4|TRBD2|TRBV13
CASSSGTSGRAPDKNIQYF
TGTGCCAGCAGCTCCGGGACTAGCGGGAGGGCCCCTGACAAAAACATTCAGTACTTC
>once|TRBJ2-7|NA|TRBV10-3
CAISTSFEQYF
TGTGCCATCAGTACTAGTTTCGAGCAGTACTTC
>NA|TRBJ1-1|TRBD1|TRBV29-1
CSVNVLGDRDTEAFF
TGCAGCGTTAATGTGTTGGGCGACAGGGACACTGAAGCTTTCTTT
>NA|TRBJ1-3|TRBD1|TRBV5-1
CASSLGQGSDTIYF
TGCGCCAGCAGCTTGGGACAGGGATCGGACACCATATATTTT
>few|TRBJ2-1|TRBD1|TRBV30
CAWSRGQGRNEQFF
TGTGCCTGGAGTAGGGGGCAGGGTAGGAATGAGCAGTTCTTC
>NA|TRBJ1-5|NA|TRBV25-1
CASSDSGGQPQHF
TGTGCCAGCAGTGATTCCGGAGGGCAGCCCCAGCATTTT
>NA|TRBJ2-1|TRBD1|TRBV5-1
CASSPTGGNEQFF
TGCGCCAGCAGCCCGACAGGGGGCAATGAGCAGTTCTTC
>NA|TRBJ2-1|NA|TRBV3-1/TRBV3-2
CASSHLYSYNEQFF
TGTGCCAGCAGCCACCTTTACTCCTACAATGAGCAGTTCTTC
>NA|TRBJ2-7|TRBD2|TRBV9
CASSVVAGASYEQYF
TGTGCCAGCAGCGTAGTTGCGGGAGCATCCTACGAGCAGTACTTC
>NA|TRBJ2-7|NA|TRBV14
CASSQVRVPLEQYF
TGTGCCAGCAGCCAAGTGCGGGTACCCCTCGAGCAGTACTTC
>NA|TRBJ1-1|NA|TRBV5-1
CASRWANATEAFF
TGCGCCAGCAGGTGGGCCAATGCGACTGAAGCTTTCTTT
>NA|TRBJ2-1|NA|TRBV12-3/TRBV12-4
CASSRTSKSEQFF
TGTGCCAGCAGCCGTACTAGCAAAAGTGAGCAGTTCTTC
>NA|TRBJ2-5|TRBD2|TRBV10-3
CAISEAAGGPKEETQYF
TGTGCCATCAGTGAGGCTGCGGGAGGGCCAAAGGAAGAGACCCAGTACTTC
>NA|TRBJ2-5|NA|TRBV3-1/TRBV3-2
CASRRGTETQYF
TGTGCCAGCAGACGGGGTACAGAGACCCAGTACTTC
>NA|TRBJ2-7|TRBD1|TRBV29-1
CSVVGTERGEQYF
TGCAGCGTTGTGGGGACAGAGAGAGGCGAGCAGTACTTC
>NA|TRBJ2-1|NA|TRBV7-2
CASRRSRPSNEQFF
TGTGCCAGCAGGCGGAGCCGCCCCTCCAATGAGCAGTTCTTC
>NA|TRBJ2-7|NA|TRBV7-9
CASSLANRVYEQYF
TGTGCCAGCAGCTTAGCGAACAGGGTATACGAGCAGTACTTC
>NA|TRBJ2-7|TRBD1|TRBV9
CASSALYRDRGYEQYF
TGTGCCAGCAGCGCATTATACCGGGACAGGGGTTACGAGCAGTACTTC